One and the same sample provided the 13 T cell receptor beta chains below, sequenced in a study of siplizumab effects on memory and regulatory T cells. The protocol was immunoSEQ multiplex PCR, while the TCRdb copy is restricted to in-frame clones and leaves out a portion. The sample carries about 100,000 clones, over 90% recorded once. The sample taken for sequencing was non-Treg CD4+ T cells sorted from blood. Receptors originate from a human donor in good health.

The V call is TRBV5-4, the J call TRBJ2-7; 10 positions agree with TRBD1. Germline CDR1 and CDR2: SGHNT and YYREEE (reference sequence). The J segment lost 3 bases and the V segment lost 5 bases, leaving 14 bases of the junction unmatched. The CDR3 length is 17 residues. CDR3 region: CASSPSPGTGDYYEQYF. The CDR3, as DNA: TGTGCCAGCAGTCCATCTCCAGGGACAGGGGACTACTACGAGCAGTACTTC.

The rearrangement uses TRBV11-2 and TRBJ2-3; 8 bases agree with TRBD2. Unmatched junction bases numbered 13, after V lost 5 bases and J lost 6 bases. Germline V CDR1 and CDR2: SGHAT, FQNNGV. CDR3 length equals 16 residues. The CDR3 DNA is TGTGCCAGCAGCCCGAAGTTAGCGGGACTGCACGATACGCAGTATTTT. It codes for CASSPKLAGLHDTQYF.

This chain connects TRBV29-1 to TRBJ1-3; D is uncertain. The V gene lost 3 bases and the J gene lost 8 bases, with 5 bases spanning the gap. The length of the CDR3 is 10 residues. Germline V gene lookup returns CDR1 SQVTM and CDR2 ANQGSEA. This CDR3 reads CSVEEDTIYF. The CDR3 DNA is TGCAGCGTTGAGGAAGACACCATATATTTT.

The chain employs TRBV2 and TRBJ2-2; D may be TRBD1 (5 bases). Germline-derived CDR1 and CDR2 are SNHLY and FYNNEI. The length of the CDR3 is 14 residues. V gave up 4 bases and J gave up 5 bases, with 11 bases separating them. The CDR3 spells CASSVQVSTGELFF. The CDR3, as DNA: TGTGCCAGCAGTGTACAGGTTTCTACCGGGGAGCTGTTTTTT. Full variable domain (remainder filled in from reference TRBV2 and TRBJ2-2): EPEVTQTPSHQVTQMGQEVILRCVPISNHLYFYWYRQILGQKVEFLVSFYNNEISEKSEIFDDQFSVERPDGSNFTLKIRSTKLEDSAMYFCASSVQVSTGELFFGEGSRLTVL.

This chain connects TRBV9 to TRBJ2-2; 7 bases are a match to TRBD1. Germline V gene data show CDR1 as SGDLS and CDR2 as YYNGEE. The CDR3 has 15 amino acids. The V and J ends lost 0 bases and 3 bases, in that order; junction bases with no gene match: 2. CDR3 DNA: TGTGCCAGCAGCGTAGGGACAGGTCACACCGGGGAGCTGTTTTTT. It yields the protein CASSVGTGHTGELFF.

The chain links TRBV4-1 to TRBJ2-2; 8 nucleotides match TRBD2. The CDR3 extends over 18 amino acids. V lost 3 bases to trimming and J lost 2 bases; unmatched junction nucleotides: 11. Germline V lookup: CDR1 MGHRA, CDR2 YSYEKL. Written as DNA, the CDR3 is TGCGCCAGCAGCCACAAGGCTAGCGGGTGGTCTAACACCGGGGAGCTGTTTTTT. This gives the protein CASSHKASGWSNTGELFF.

Worth noting for this clone: Other DNA sequences within the sample encode an identical CDR3. V usage is TRBV6-4 and J usage is TRBJ2-7; 10 bases match TRBD2. This CDR3 spans 15 amino acids. Looked up from germline, CDR1 is MRHNA and CDR2 is SNTAGT. V shed 5 bases and J 6 bases; nucleotides not matched to a gene: 10. CDR3 residues: CASSREAGGPAEQYF. The DNA for the CDR3 is TGTGCCAGCAGTCGTGAAGCGGGAGGGCCTGCCGAGCAGTACTTC.

V usage is TRBV21-1 and J usage is TRBJ2-7; TRBD2, as called in the table, went unchecked against the DNA. TRBV21-1 is an annotated pseudogene. CDR3 length: 14 residues. The CDR3 nucleotides read TGTGCCAGCAGCAAGGATAAGGGACTCTACGAGCAGTACTTC. Translating it yields CASSKDKGLYEQYF.

J is TRBJ2-6 and V is TRBV19; no clear D. CDR3 size: 14 residues. CDR1 and CDR2 (germline): LNHDA, SQIVND (reference sequence). Trimming removed 3 bases at V and 3 bases at J, with 6 bases between. In DNA, the CDR3 is TGTGCCAGTAGTATCTTTAATGGGGCCAACGTCCTGACTTTC. Its translation is CASSIFNGANVLTF.

This chain links TRBV18 with TRBJ1-4; D unresolved. Trimming removed 3 bases from V and 5 bases from J, with 4 bases in between. CDR1 and CDR2 (germline): KGHSH, LQKENI. The CDR3 is 12 residues long. As DNA, the CDR3 is TGTGCCAGCTCACCCGGGAATGAAAAACTGTTTTTT. Its protein is CASSPGNEKLFF. The variable domain in full, with the rest retrieved from reference TRBV18 and TRBJ1-4, is NAGVMQNPRHLVRRRGQEARLRCSPMKGHSHVYWYRQLPEEGLKFMVYLQKENIIDESGMPKERFSAEFPKEGPSILRIQQVVRGDSAAYFCASSPGNEKLFFGSGTQLSVL.

The chain employs TRBV27 and TRBJ2-5; a possible D gene is TRBD2 (7 bases). Deletions cut 4 bases from V and 4 bases from J, with 19 bases between. Germline lookup yields CDR1 MNHEY and CDR2 SMNVEV (reference sequence). This CDR3 is 16 amino acids long. CDR3 bases: TGTGCCAGCAGTTGGGGGGGGACTATGGACAGAGAGACCCAGTACTTC. Encoded protein: CASSWGGTMDRETQYF.

V gene TRBV11-2 combines with J gene TRBJ2-1; possibly TRBD2 for D (5 bases). Germline values: CDR1 SGHAT, CDR2 FQNNGV. The CDR3 is 13 residues long. V gave up 6 bases and J gave up 6 bases, with 12 bases separating them. This CDR3 reads CASRSAGLNEQFF. The CDR3 bases are TGTGCCAGCAGATCGGCGGGTCTCAATGAGCAGTTCTTC.

The chain is built from TRBV13 and TRBJ1-3, with D perhaps matching TRBD1 (5 bases). The CDR3 runs 13 residues. Germline lookup yields CDR1 PRHDT and CDR2 FYEKMQ (reference sequence). V lost 3 bases to trimming and J lost 4 bases, with 7 bases between them. CDR3 region: CASSLTVGNTIYF. The CDR3 DNA sequence: TGTGCCAGCAGCTTGACAGTCGGAAACACCATATATTTT.